Listed here are 28 T cell receptor beta chains from one sample, sequenced in a study of CD8 T cells in ankylosing spondylitis. Whole-study findings and limits: Several highly homologous variants formed a TCR beta motif that appeared characteristic of ankylosing spondylitis blood.

Their specific antigens are unknown. MiXCR, run by TCRdb on the 5' RACE reads, gives a single entry per CDR3 protein. The sample contains more than 500,000 distinct CDR3 sequences, approximately 5% of which appear only once. Material: blood, either unsorted or a sorted T cell fraction (not recorded which). These TCRs come from a male donor with ankylosing spondylitis.

This clonotype came up many times. The V and J genes are TRBV20-1 and TRBJ2-3; a weak D match, TRBD1 (6 bases). Germline assignment: CDR1 DFQATT and CDR2 SNEGSKA (reference sequence). This CDR3 has 15 residues. Trimming cost V 0 bases and J 9 bases, with 19 bases left between them. CDR3 nucleotide sequence: TGCAGTGCTAGAGATGGACAGTCCACAGACGGGACGCAGTATTTT. It codes for CSARDGQSTDGTQYF.

This clonotype was seen repeatedly, ten times or more. This chain connects TRBV12-3 or TRBV12-4 to TRBJ2-1; perhaps TRBD2 as D (6 bases). Trimming took off 6 bases at V and 0 bases at J, with 12 bases between the two ends. The CDR3 spans 15 residues. The CDR3, as DNA: TGTGCCAGCAGCGCGGGACGGAGCTCCTACAATGAGCAGTTCTTC. Translating it yields CASSAGRSSYNEQFF.

This clonotype was counted at least ten times. The chain carries TRBV4-2 and TRBJ1-1; tentatively, D is TRBD1 (5 bases). Per germline, CDR1 LGHNA and CDR2 YNFKEQ. This CDR3 has 14 amino acids. V gave up 4 bases and J gave up 5 bases, with 14 bases separating them. CDR3 in DNA: TGTGCCAGCAGCCTCGGCGGGACTCGAACTGAAGCTTTCTTT. Residues: CASSLGGTRTEAFF.

This clonotype has a count of ten or more. The V gene is TRBV24-1, the J gene TRBJ1-5, with 10 nucleotides matching TRBD1. CDR1 and CDR2 from the germline V gene are KGHDR and SFDVKD. Losses at the gene ends were 7 bases for V and 6 bases for J; bases not matched to a gene: 8. The CDR3 extends over 15 amino acids. The CDR3 DNA is TGTGCCACCAGAAGCCGACAGGGGGCTAGTCAGCCCCAGCATTTT. Its protein is CATRSRQGASQPQHF.

This clonotype has more than one count but fewer than ten. The rearrangement joins TRBV20-1 to TRBJ1-1; weak D call: TRBD1 (5 bases). This CDR3 comprises 12 residues. Per the germline V gene, CDR1 is DFQATT and CDR2 is SNEGSKA (reference sequence). The CDR3 spells CAGRGMNTEAFF. In DNA form, the CDR3 reads TGCGCAGGGAGGGGAATGAACACTGAAGCTTTCTTT.

This clonotype was recorded many times. This sequence joins TRBV7-3 and TRBJ2-7, with TRBD2 identical over 7 bases. This CDR3 spans 15 amino acids. Germline V gene data show CDR1 as SGHTA and CDR2 as FQGTGA. Trimming at V came to 5 bases and at J to 2 bases, leaving 9 bases not matched to a gene. CDR3 in DNA: TGTGCCAGCAGCGTACACGCGGGACTAACCTACGAGCAGTACTTC. Amino acid sequence: CASSVHAGLTYEQYF.

This clonotype was counted ten times or more. This chain links TRBV9 with TRBJ2-5; D uncertain. V was trimmed by 0 bases and J by 13 bases, leaving 19 bases between them. This CDR3 has 14 residues. The germline CDR1 and CDR2 sequences are SGDLS and YYNGEE. The CDR3 here is CASSVGADLEVRYF. In DNA form, the CDR3 reads TGTGCCAGCAGCGTAGGGGCAGATCTAGAGGTTCGGTACTTC.

This clonotype was detected ten times or more. V is TRBV4-2 and J is TRBJ2-2; 10 bases are a match to TRBD2. Germline values: CDR1 LGHNA, CDR2 YNFKEQ. Trimming removed 0 bases from V and 7 bases from J; junction bases left unmatched: 11. The CDR3 spans 18 residues. The CDR3 region has the DNA TGTGCCAGCAGCCAAGATCTCCTTCTAGCGGGGGTGATCGGGGAGCTGTTTTTT. Translating it yields CASSQDLLLAGVIGELFF.

This clonotype was picked up a small number of times. The gene calls are TRBV7-9 and TRBJ2-6; D possibly corresponds to TRBD2 (5 bases). Trimming stripped 5 bases from V and 0 bases from J, with 11 bases between. Germline CDR1 and CDR2: SEHNR and FQNEAQ (reference sequence). This CDR3 has 16 residues. The CDR3 coding sequence is TGTGCCAGCAGCCGAGGGTTGGTCTCTGGGGCCAACGTCCTGACTTTC. It encodes CASSRGLVSGANVLTF.

This clonotype has a count of ten or more. The chain couples TRBV7-9 to TRBJ1-3; unclear D gene. Germline V CDR1 and CDR2: SEHNR, FQNEAQ (reference sequence). V gave up 2 bases and J gave up 2 bases, with 7 bases separating them. CDR3 size: 14 residues. Written as DNA, the CDR3 is TGTGCCAGCAGCTTACTGAGTCCTGGAAACACCATATATTTT. Protein sequence: CASSLLSPGNTIYF.

CDR3 coding DNA: TGTGCCAGTAGTGGAGCTTGGGGGACGAACACTGAAGCTTTCTTT. The encoded protein is CASSGAWGTNTEAFF. This chain links TRBV19 with TRBJ1-1, with a possible D match to TRBD1 (5 bases). V was clipped by 5 bases and J by 1 base, with 14 bases between them. From germline, CDR1 is LNHDA and CDR2 SQIVND (reference sequence). The CDR3 is 15 amino acids.

This clonotype was seen repeatedly, ten times or more. The gene calls are TRBV7-9 and TRBJ1-5; no definite D call. Per germline, CDR1 SEHNR and CDR2 FQNEAQ (reference sequence). CDR3 length: 16 residues. Deletions cut 5 bases from V and 4 bases from J, with 18 bases between. In nucleotides, the CDR3 is TGTGCCAGCAGCCCCGACACGAGTAGGCGTAATCAGCCCCAGCATTTT. This encodes CASSPDTSRRNQPQHF.

This clonotype was recorded many times. The chain couples TRBV20-1 to TRBJ2-1; no definite D call. The CDR3 runs 11 residues. Germline values: CDR1 DFQATT, CDR2 SNEGSKA (reference sequence). Between the trimmed V and J ends, which lost 0 bases and 8 bases, there was a span of 5 bases. DNA for the CDR3: TGCAGTGCTAGAGATAGATATGAGCAGTTCTTC. It specifies CSARDRYEQFF.

This clonotype was seen at least ten times. This chain joins TRBV7-2 and TRBJ2-1; D may be TRBD2 (5 bases). Trimming left V 3 bases short and J 4 bases short, with 10 bases between. This CDR3 has 14 residues. Germline loops: CDR1 SGHTA, CDR2 FQGNSA. The CDR3 sequence is CASSFGRGYNEQFF. Written as DNA, the CDR3 is TGTGCCAGCAGCTTCGGTCGAGGGTACAATGAGCAGTTCTTC.

This clonotype was seen repeatedly, ten times or more. The chain uses TRBV4-1 and TRBJ2-1; D uncertain. The CDR3 spans 17 residues. V was pared by 0 bases and J by 4 bases, with 16 bases between. Germline assignment: CDR1 MGHRA and CDR2 YSYEKL. This CDR3 is CASSQDGGGFGYNEQFF. The CDR3 DNA is TGCGCCAGCAGCCAAGATGGTGGCGGTTTCGGGTACAATGAGCAGTTCTTC.

The V and J genes are TRBV6-1 and TRBJ2-1; either TRBD1 or TRBD2 may fit D (5 bases each). Per germline, CDR1 MNHNS and CDR2 SASEGT. Trimming pared 6 bases from V and 8 bases from J, leaving 26 bases between. CDR3 length: 17 residues. The CDR3 protein is CASRASGLGPRRDEQFF. CDR3 sequence (DNA): TGTGCCAGCAGGGCCTCCGGACTGGGGCCTCGAAGGGATGAGCAGTTCTTC.

There are many counts of this clonotype. The V and J genes are TRBV5-1 and TRBJ2-1; unclear D gene. Between the trimmed V and J ends, which lost 1 base and 1 base, there was a span of 9 bases. CDR1 SGHRS and CDR2 YFSETQ come from the germline V gene. The CDR3 loop spans 15 amino acids. CDR3 sequence: CASSLMSASYNEQFF. CDR3 in DNA: TGCGCCAGCAGCTTGATGTCCGCATCCTACAATGAGCAGTTCTTC.

This clonotype was picked up many times. This chain connects TRBV29-1 to TRBJ2-4; 7 bases match TRBD1. The CDR3 covers 14 residues. V was pared by 7 bases and J by 0 bases, with 6 bases of the junction left unmatched. From germline, CDR1 is SQVTM and CDR2 ANQGSEA. CDR3 amino acids: CSATGVGAKNIQYF. CDR3 nucleotides: TGCAGCGCTACAGGGGTGGGAGCCAAAAACATTCAGTACTTC.

This clonotype was seen a handful of times. V usage is TRBV24-1 and J usage is TRBJ2-5; 8 nucleotides align to TRBD2. The CDR3 totals 16 residues. CDR1 is KGHDR and CDR2 is SFDVKD in the germline V gene. V shed 5 bases and J 7 bases; nucleotides not matched to a gene: 14. In DNA, the CDR3 is TGTGCCACCAGTGCCGAAAAGCGGGAGAAGCGGGGGACCCAGTACTTC. Translating it yields CATSAEKREKRGTQYF.

This clonotype was counted at least ten times. This rearrangement joins TRBV12-3 or TRBV12-4 to TRBJ2-7; D gene unclear. V shed 8 bases and J shed 9 bases, with 20 bases lying between them. The CDR3 totals 13 residues. The CDR3 DNA follows: TGTGCCAGCTCACCCTCTGCCGCGGTCTCGCAGTACTTC. Its protein product is CASSPSAAVSQYF.

For this clonotype: A much larger clone differs by one base, so this may be a read error. The CDR3 ends on some other residue instead of the conserved phenylalanine or tryptophan, so this is likely a read error. The chain links TRBV18 to TRBJ2-5; D might be TRBD2 (5 bases). The germline V gene has CDR1 KGHSH and CDR2 LQKENI. The V gene lost 0 bases and the J gene lost 7 bases, with 6 bases spanning the gap. The CDR3 extends over 12 amino acids. CDR3 DNA sequence: TGTGCCAGCTCACCACCCCGGGGGACCCAGTACTAC. Translated, it gives CASSPPRGTQYY.

In its sample, this clonotype was seen many times. J is TRBJ2-7 and V is TRBV27; TRBD1 might be the D (6 bases). Trimming stripped 3 bases from V and 6 bases from J, with 9 bases between. Germline CDR1 MNHEY, CDR2 SMNVEV (reference sequence). The CDR3 is made up of 12 amino acids. The CDR3 nucleotides are TGTGCCAGCAGTTTTAGCAGGGGCGAGCAGTACTTC. Its protein product is CASSFSRGEQYF.

This clonotype has ten or more counts. This chain joins TRBV5-6 and TRBJ1-2, with D possibly matching TRBD1 (5 bases). CDR3 length equals 12 residues. In germline, CDR1 is SGHDT, CDR2 YYEEEE. The V and J ends lost 4 bases and 6 bases respectively, with 10 bases between them. The CDR3 protein is CASSIRDHGYTF. The CDR3 region has the DNA TGTGCCAGCAGCATCCGGGACCATGGCTACACCTTC.

In regard to this clonotype: A much larger clone differs from this one at a single base, so this may be a read error. This sequence joins TRBV7-9 and TRBJ2-7, with no clear D. The germline CDR1 and CDR2 sequences are SEHNR and FQNEAQ (reference sequence). The CDR3 consists of 11 residues. CDR3 nucleotides: TGTGCCAGCAGCCCCGCACTCGTTGCCTTCTTC. This sequence encodes CASSPALVAFF.

Ten or more counts support this clonotype. The rearrangement links TRBV24-1 to TRBJ2-6; D gene ambiguous. The length of the CDR3 is 16 residues. Germline V gene data show CDR1 as KGHDR and CDR2 as SFDVKD. Trimming removed 5 bases at V and 4 bases at J, with 14 bases between. This CDR3 is CATSVGPPRGANVLTF. The DNA for the CDR3 is TGTGCCACCAGTGTCGGACCGCCTCGGGGGGCCAACGTCCTGACTTTC.

There are many counts of this clonotype. The rearrangement links TRBV4-2 to TRBJ2-3; D unresolved. This CDR3 is built from 15 residues. Trimming took 0 bases from V and 1 from J, leaving 8 bases between them. Germline V gene sequence: CDR1 LGHNA, CDR2 YNFKEQ. CDR3 coding DNA: TGTGCCAGCAGCCAAGATTCGGGTCGCACAGATACGCAGTATTTT. Translating it yields CASSQDSGRTDTQYF.

The chain joins TRBV4-2 to TRBJ2-5, with D uncertain. Germline V gene data show CDR1 as LGHNA and CDR2 as YNFKEQ. Trimming cost V 0 bases and J 4 bases, with 6 bases left between them. This CDR3 has 13 amino acids. The CDR3 region has the DNA TGTGCCAGCAGCCAAGAGAGGCGAGAGACCCAGTACTTC. The encoded protein is CASSQERRETQYF.

This clonotype was recorded many times. The rearrangement uses TRBV3-1 and TRBJ2-7; D might be TRBD2 (5 bases). The CDR3 contains 15 residues. The V end lost 0 bases, the J end lost 2 bases, and 11 bases lay between the germline ends. In germline, CDR1 is LGHDT, CDR2 YNNKEL (reference sequence). The CDR3 reads CASSQESDLAYEQYF. Written as DNA, the CDR3 is TGTGCCAGCAGCCAAGAATCGGACTTAGCCTACGAGCAGTACTTC.